Listed here is a single T cell receptor beta chain. Its target is unknown. TCR beta CDR3 was sequenced at survey depth on immunoSEQ. Profiling relied on immunoSEQ multiplex PCR, and the TCRdb table lists in-frame clones only, not all of them. The repertoire holds 5,900 or so clones, with 65% as singletons. The sample is drawn from a study of CD8 T cell repertoires and HIV-1 epitope variants. Study at large: T cells were stimulated with Twenty-five Gag and Nef peptides separately. An uncultured baseline aliquot held 1M T cells.

The germline CDR1 and CDR2 sequences are SGHKS and YYEKEE (reference sequence). J lost 0 bases, V lost 5 bases, and 17 bases had no gene match. The CDR3 consists of 19 residues. The chain uses TRBV5-5 and TRBJ2-3; 8 positions agree with TRBD1. Material for sequencing was cultured CD8+ T cells derived from PBMCs. The sequence came from a male donor with HIV. The CDR3 DNA reads as TGTGCCAGCAGTCTTCTTCCCGGTCAGGGGGCGGAAAGCACAGATACGCAGTATTTT. Translating it yields CASSLLPGQGAESTDTQYF.